This T cell receptor (beta chain) was sequenced during a study of T cells after posttransplantation cyclophosphamide. Study-level results: Blood and skin or GI T cell repertoires showed limited TRB overlap.

This clone was seen at least ten times. The target antigen is unknown. Trimming shortened V by 5 bases and J by 3 bases, and 19 bases separated the two germline ends. CDR1 is MNHNY, CDR2 SVGAGI, per germline (reference sequence). CDR3 length equals 16 residues. Sequencing used immunoSEQ multiplex PCR; TCRdb keeps in-frame clones, though not all of them. The sample yields over 45,000 clones, without any singletons. V usage is TRBV6-6 and J usage is TRBJ2-5; D possibly corresponds to TRBD1 (5 bases). This receptor was taken from a man between 40 and 49 years old in good health, CMV-negative, and a related stem cell transplant donor. The specimen sequenced was PBMCs. This chain's CDR3 is CASSLYPRTIKETQYF. The CDR3 DNA is TGTGCCAGCAGTCTGTACCCGCGGACAATTAAAGAGACCCAGTACTTC.